The sequence of this T cell receptor beta chain was determined in a study of identical twins (dated by TCRdb to about 2016). With regard to the full study: The study deep-sequenced TCR alpha and beta repertoires from monozygotic twins, unrelated adults of various ages and cord blood to test whether fetal clonotypes persist. Replicate twin experiments were performed at different times using different library preparation protocols to rule out contamination.

As for this clonotype: The specificity of this receptor is unknown. Qualities for individual bases were not recorded, and no much larger clone is one base off.

Every donor was a healthy Caucasian. The germline V gene sets CDR1 to KGHDR and CDR2 to SFDVKD. Trimming at the junction amounts to 4 bases on V and 1 base on J, and the germline ends lie 15 bases apart. Inclusive of the bounding cysteine and phenylalanine, the CDR3 is 17 residues long. The entry retains the CDR3 DNA only, 51 bases that are in frame from base 1. Overall results and qualifications from the work: Invariant T cells such as MAIT and iNKT could partly confound zero-insertion analyses, although diverse VJ usage argued against such confounding for most clonotypes. Out-of-frame TCR alpha sequences shared between twins showed an excess of low generation-probability sequences compared with coincidental sharing between unrelated individuals. A weaker excess of twin sharing was found in beta out-of-frame sequences because the signal-to-noise ratio was lowered by fewer shared sequences. Fewer insertions were carried by abundant cord blood beta clonotypes, a similar but weaker trend appeared in young adult naive repertoires, and no such trend appeared in memory repertoires. Out-of-frame TCR alpha sharing in monozygotic twins was systematically underestimated by recombination models, whereas sharing between unrelated individuals was in agreement with the recombination models. Because the same donors could not be followed over many years, conclusions were based on cross-sectional statistical analysis.

The library came from 5' RACE. The data were produced on an Illumina HiSeq 2000. Template switching introduced a universal primer binding site; the final cDNA contained a unique molecular identifier, enabling accurate counting of TCR cDNA molecules. Specific primers in the conserved constant-segment region were used to synthesize first-strand cDNA for the TCR alpha and beta chains. To control for contamination, each cDNA library was double barcoded with a SMART-Mk sample barcode plus Illumina barcodes. Two successive PCR steps introduced TruSeq adapter sequences along with Illumina sample barcodes. The TCR alpha and beta cDNA libraries were sequenced on the Illumina HiSeq platform using custom primers. In the paper's pipeline: Raw reads were processed with MiGEC to extract unique molecular identifiers, and MiXCR was used to determine CDR3 positions. For each individual, recombination models were inferred using an EM algorithm with the repgenHMM and IGoR tools. The tcR package in R was used for shared clonotype analysis, with sharing normalized by the product of cloneset sizes. To study raw recombination without the effects of thymic and clonal selection, out-of-frame nonproductive sequences were analyzed. TCRdb trimmed the raw reads at Q25, called clones with MiXCR and kept productive beta chains. Records with the same CDR3 protein are collapsed into one entry carrying the most frequent genes and DNA. These V and J calls derive from TCRdb rather than the authors' analysis. This sample has 1.5 million to 2 million distinct CDR3 sequences in its table, and about 32% of those were observed once. The ten most abundant clones make up approximately 0.25% of the sample.

Recombination joined TRBV24-1 with TRBJ2-2, with TRBD1 tentatively as D gene (5 bases match). Sequenced material: cord blood. This clonotype was obtained from a newborn girl in good health. The CDR3 in this case is CATSDPADRWNTGELFF. The base sequence is TGTGCCACCAGTGACCCTGCTGACAGATGGAACACCGGGGAGCTGTTTTTT.